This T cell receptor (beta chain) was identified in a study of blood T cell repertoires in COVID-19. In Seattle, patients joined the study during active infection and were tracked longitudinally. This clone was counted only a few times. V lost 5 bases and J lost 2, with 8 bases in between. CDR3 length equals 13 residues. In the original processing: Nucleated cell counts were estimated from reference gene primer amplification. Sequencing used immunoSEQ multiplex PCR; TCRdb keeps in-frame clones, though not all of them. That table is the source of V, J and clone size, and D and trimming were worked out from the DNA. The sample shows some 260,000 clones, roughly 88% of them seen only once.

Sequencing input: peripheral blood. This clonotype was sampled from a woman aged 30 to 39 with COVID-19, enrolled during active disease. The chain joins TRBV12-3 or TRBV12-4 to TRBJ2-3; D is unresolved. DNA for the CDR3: TGTGCCAGCAGTCCTCAGGACACAGATACGCAGTATTTT. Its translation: CASSPQDTDTQYF.